This entry concerns a single TCR beta chain. Extraction and reverse transcription of RNA yielded cDNA as the sequencing template. The table came from immunoSEQ multiplex PCR; TCRdb's copy has only in-frame clones and leaves some out. The sample contains around 290,000 clones, 55% to 75% of which appear only once. This CDR3 is built from 13 residues. V lost 3 bases and J lost 5, with 11 bases in between. Germline V CDR1 and CDR2: GTSNPN, SVGIG (reference sequence). These data originate in a study of CD8+ T cells in alopecia areata. Treatment given: oral pan-JAK inhibitor, 5-10 mg twice daily. Lesional scalp tissue (obtained by punch biopsy) and peripheral blood were collected from alopecia areata patients.

This clonotype originated in a human donor with alopecia areata. This specimen consisted of CD4+ T cells sorted from blood, obtained at week 24, from a patient treated with tofacitinib. The V gene is TRBV30, the J gene TRBJ1-5; D not resolved. CDR3 nucleotides: TGTGCCTGGAGCCGAACAAGGGATCAGCCCCAGCATTTT. Amino acid sequence: CAWSRTRDQPQHF.